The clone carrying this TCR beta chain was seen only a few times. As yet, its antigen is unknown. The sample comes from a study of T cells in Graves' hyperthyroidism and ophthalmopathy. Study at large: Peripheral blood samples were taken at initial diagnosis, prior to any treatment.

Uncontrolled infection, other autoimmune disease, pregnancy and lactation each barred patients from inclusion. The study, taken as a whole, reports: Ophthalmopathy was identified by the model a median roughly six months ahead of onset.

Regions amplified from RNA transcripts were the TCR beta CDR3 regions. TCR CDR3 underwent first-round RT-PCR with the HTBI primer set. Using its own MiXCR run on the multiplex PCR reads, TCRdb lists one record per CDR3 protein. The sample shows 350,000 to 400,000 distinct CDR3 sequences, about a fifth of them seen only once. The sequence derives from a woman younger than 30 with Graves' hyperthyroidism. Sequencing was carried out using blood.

The CDR3 is CASSLLAGGIGEQYF. The CDR3 nucleotides read TGTGCCAGCAGCCTATTAGCGGGGGGGATCGGCGAGCAGTACTTC. V gene TRBV3-1 combines with J gene TRBJ2-7; 11 positions match TRBD2. V shed 4 bases, J shed 6 bases, and the junction held 8 bases outside the gene matches. The CDR3 consists of 15 residues. The germline V gene has CDR1 LGHDT and CDR2 YNNKEL (reference sequence).